A selection of T cell receptor beta chains follows, all from one sample in a study of response to subunit inactivated influenza vaccine. One entry per CDR3 protein, called by TCRdb with MiXCR from the RT-PCR reads. In the table there are 430,000 or so distinct CDR3 sequences, 10% to 11% of which are singletons. Specimen: PBMCs from blood, collected more than 35 days after vaccination. These receptors originate from a man aged 50-60 years who received an inactivated influenza vaccine. The CDR3 runs from the conserved cysteine through the conserved F or W. Fields, in order: CDR3 DNA, CDR3 protein, V gene, D gene, clone size, J gene. A D gene is named only where the DNA matches it firmly. Size is stated for part of the rows, as once, few or many counts, or as a class when the clone is expanded.

TGTGCCAGCAAGGGGTTACGGGATGGTTGGAGGGAGCAGTACTTC | CASKGLRDGWREQYF | TRBV2 | - | - | TRBJ2-7
TGTGCCAGCAGTTACTCGACACAGGGGCGGAGGGAACTGTTTTTT | CASSYSTQGRRELFF | TRBV6-5 | TRBD1 | - | TRBJ1-4
TGTGCCAGCAGCCAAGCGGGAGAGGGGACCCAGTACTTC | CASSQAGEGTQYF | TRBV3-1 | - | few | TRBJ2-5
TGTGCCAGCAGCAGGGAGTCCTACGAGCAGTACTTC | CASSRESYEQYF | TRBV5-6 | - | - | TRBJ2-7
TGTGCCAGCAGTGGGGGGGGTCGCAATCAGCCCCAGCATTTT | CASSGGGRNQPQHF | TRBV6-1 | - | many | TRBJ1-5
TGCAGCGTCTCCGGGACAGACAAAGATCAGCCCCAGCATTTT | CSVSGTDKDQPQHF | TRBV29-1 | TRBD1 | many | TRBJ1-5
TGTGCCACGACAAGGGACAGATATAGCAATCAGCCCCAGCATTTT | CATTRDRYSNQPQHF | TRBV10-3 | TRBD1 | many | TRBJ1-5
TGTGCCAGCAGTTTCGGGGGTAGCGGGAGCGGCAACGAGCAGTACTTC | CASSFGGSGSGNEQYF | TRBV2 | TRBD2 | - | TRBJ2-7
TGCGCCAGCAGCTCGTCGGGAGATTTCTCAGATACGCAGTATTTT | CASSSSGDFSDTQYF | TRBV5-1 | - | - | TRBJ2-3
TGTGCCAGCAGACCGCCCCCGGGACAGATGAACACTGAAGCTTTCTTT | CASRPPPGQMNTEAFF | TRBV12-3/TRBV12-4 | TRBD1 | many | TRBJ1-1
TGCGCCAGCAGTGAGTCGGGCCATCAGCCCCAGCATTTT | CASSESGHQPQHF | TRBV10-2 | - | few | TRBJ1-5
TGTGCCACCAGTGATCCCGGGAGCTCCTATAATTCACCCCTCCACTTT | CATSDPGSSYNSPLHF | TRBV24-1 | - | - | TRBJ1-6
TGTGCCAGCAGCAACGACGGACTAGCTCAAGAGACCCAGTACTTC | CASSNDGLAQETQYF | TRBV12-3/TRBV12-4 | TRBD2 | many | TRBJ2-5
TGCAGCGTTGAAAAGAACACTGAAGCTTTCTTT | CSVEKNTEAFF | TRBV29-1 | - | - | TRBJ1-1
TGTGCCAGCAGCCCCGCTGGCGTTTCGCCGGCCAATGAGCAGTTCTTC | CASSPAGVSPANEQFF | TRBV7-2 | - | many | TRBJ2-1
TGTGCCAGCAGCCGGGGAGGACTACCCTACAATGAGCAGTTCTTC | CASSRGGLPYNEQFF | TRBV5-6 | - | few | TRBJ2-1
TGTGCCAGCAGTTACCTGACTAGCGGGAGGGCTGGTGAGCAGTTCTTC | CASSYLTSGRAGEQFF | TRBV6-5 | TRBD2 | - | TRBJ2-1
TGCGCCAGCAGCCCAGGACTTCAGGGAGGGGGCAAAACTAATGAAAAACTGTTTTTT | CASSPGLQGGGKTNEKLFF | TRBV5-1 | TRBD1 | many | TRBJ1-4
TGTGCCAGCAGCTCAGCGGGAGGGTACTACAATGAGCAGTTCTTC | CASSSAGGYYNEQFF | TRBV7-9 | TRBD2 | many | TRBJ2-1
TGTGCCAGCAGTTACGGGACAACCTCCTACGAGCAGTACTTC | CASSYGTTSYEQYF | TRBV6-5 | - | few | TRBJ2-7
TGTGCCAGCAGCAGGGATGCAGGACAGTACTACAATGAGCAGTTCTTC | CASSRDAGQYYNEQFF | TRBV4-2 | - | - | TRBJ2-1
TGTGCCAGCACCCCCAAGGTTAACTTTATCTGGGACACCTCACCCCTCCACTTT | CASTPKVNFIWDTSPLHF | TRBV21-1 | - | few | TRBJ1-6
TGTGCCAGCAGCGTAGGCCCCATTAGCGGGAGCATCGCCGAGCAGTACTTC | CASSVGPISGSIAEQYF | TRBV9 | TRBD2 | many | TRBJ2-7
TGCGCCAGCAGCCAAAAAACCGCTGGGGTCGGGGAGCAGTACTTC | CASSQKTAGVGEQYF | TRBV4-3 | - | - | TRBJ2-7
TGCAGTGCCGGCAACAGGGGGCTCCAAGAGACCCAGTACTTC | CSAGNRGLQETQYF | TRBV20-1 | TRBD1 | few | TRBJ2-5
TGTGCCAGCAGCTCGACAGGGATCAACTACGAGCAGTACTTC | CASSSTGINYEQYF | TRBV7-2 | TRBD1 | few | TRBJ2-7
TGTGCCAGCACCCCGAAGGGAGAAAGGGTGAACACTGAAGCTTTCTTT | CASTPKGERVNTEAFF | TRBV6-1 | - | many | TRBJ1-1
TGCGCCAGCAGCGTGGACAGGGACAGCTCCTACGAGCAGTACTTC | CASSVDRDSSYEQYF | TRBV10-2 | TRBD1 | many | TRBJ2-7
TGTGCCAGTAGTATATCCCGGACCAGGGGTGCTCGAGAGACCCAGTACTTC | CASSISRTRGARETQYF | TRBV19 | - | - | TRBJ2-5
TGCGCCAGCAGCTTGGGCCCCGGGCCGTTGAATGAGCAGTTCTTC | CASSLGPGPLNEQFF | TRBV5-1 | - | many | TRBJ2-1
TGTGCCAGCAGCCGTCACAGGGGGCTGGAGACCCAGTACTTC | CASSRHRGLETQYF | TRBV14 | TRBD1 | few | TRBJ2-5
TGCAGTGCTAGAGATCGGGAACAGGGGAGGTGGGCTTTCTTT | CSARDREQGRWAFF | TRBV20-1 | TRBD1 | - | TRBJ1-1
TGTGCCAGCAGTGATGGATGGGAGGATGAAAAACTGTTTTTT | CASSDGWEDEKLFF | TRBV12-3/TRBV12-4 | - | few | TRBJ1-4